This passage covers 26 T cell receptor beta chains from one sample sequenced in a study of T cell repertoires in cytomegalovirus infection. TCRdb passed the reads through MiXCR, listing each CDR3 protein once. The sample consists of roughly 990,000 distinct CDR3 sequences, roughly 30% of them appearing once. Their target antigens are unknown. Material: cultured CD8+ T cells from PBMCs, obtained from culture after CMV antigen stimulation. Receptor source: a human donor in good health (CMV status not recorded). Some clones in this sample may be carry-over from other donors' samples.

Only a few counts were recorded for this clonotype. The CDR3 loop is CATQPNTRDNFRSPLHF. CDR3 coding DNA: TGTGCCACCCAACCTAATACACGGGACAACTTTCGATCACCCCTCCACTTT. The chain employs TRBV10-3 and TRBJ1-6, with D perhaps matching TRBD1 (6 bases). CDR1 and CDR2 (germline): ENHRY, SYGVKD. The CDR3 loop spans 17 amino acids. The V end was cut by 10 bases, the J end by 10 bases, with 29 bases between.

The V gene is TRBV5-6, the J gene TRBJ1-6, with D perhaps TRBD1 (5 bases). The V end was cut by 3 bases, the J end by 7 bases, with 14 bases between. This CDR3 comprises 15 residues. Germline V lookup: CDR1 SGHDT, CDR2 YYEEEE. CDR3 amino acids: CASSSGGEGNSPLHF. Written as DNA, the CDR3 is TGTGCCAGCAGCTCCGGGGGGGAGGGAAATTCACCCCTCCACTTT.

This clonotype has a count of ten or more. This sequence joins TRBV12-3 or TRBV12-4 and TRBJ2-7; perhaps D is TRBD1 or TRBD2 (5 bases each). Trimming cost V 4 bases and J 4 bases, with 20 bases left between them. The CDR3 contains 16 residues. The CDR3 nucleotides are TGTGCCAGCAGTTCCCTCCCAGGGTATGGAGGATACGAGCAGTACTTC. Protein sequence: CASSSLPGYGGYEQYF.

In regard to this clonotype: The junction departs from germline at one end; a sequencing error may be responsible. The chain uses TRBV7-6 and TRBJ1-2; 8 bases match TRBD1. CDR3 length equals 13 residues. The germline gives CDR1 SGHVS, CDR2 FNYEAQ. CDR3 protein: CVSSRRGQQSYTF. In DNA form, the CDR3 reads TGTGTCAGCAGCCGCAGGGGGCAACAGAGCTACACCTTC.

The CDR3 region is CAISDSTNTGELFF. The DNA for the CDR3 is TGTGCCATCAGTGACAGCACGAACACCGGGGAGCTGTTTTTT. The rearrangement joins TRBV10-3 to TRBJ2-2, with D hard to call. The CDR3 length is 14 residues. Germline V CDR1 and CDR2: ENHRY, SYGVKD. V lost 3 bases to trimming and J lost 0 bases, with 5 bases between them.

The table lists this clonotype with many counts. This sequence joins TRBV10-3 and TRBJ2-4; a weak D match, TRBD2 (5 bases). The ends were cut back, 0 bases at V and 7 bases at J, with 19 bases in the middle. The CDR3 runs to 17 residues. From germline, CDR1 is ENHRY and CDR2 SYGVKD. CDR3 in amino acids: CAISESKGRAGVNIQYF. CDR3 bases: TGTGCCATCAGTGAGTCGAAAGGCCGGGCCGGGGTGAACATTCAGTACTTC.

The chain recombines TRBV4-3 with TRBJ2-3; 9 bases line up with TRBD2. Germline V gene sequence: CDR1 LGHNA, CDR2 YSLEER. V was clipped by 0 bases and J by 6 bases; unmatched bases: 4. The CDR3 loop spans 15 amino acids. CDR3 bases: TGCGCCAGCAGCCAAGATCGGACTAGCGCTGATACGCAGTATTTT. It specifies CASSQDRTSADTQYF.

V and J are TRBV7-9 and TRBJ2-1; a possible D gene is TRBD1 (6 bases). Between the trimmed V and J ends, which lost 1 base and 6 bases, there was a span of 13 bases. Germline-derived CDR1 and CDR2 are SEHNR and FQNEAQ (reference sequence). The CDR3 runs 15 residues. The CDR3 DNA reads TGTGCCAGCAGCTTAGTGGGGGCGCTGGGCAATGAGCAGTTCTTC. It is translated as CASSLVGALGNEQFF.

In its sample, this clonotype was seen a few times. The V call is TRBV10-2, the J call TRBJ2-2, with TRBD2 identical over 11 bases. This CDR3 has 17 amino acids. Germline V gene data show CDR1 as WSHSY and CDR2 as SAAADI. J lost 5 bases, V lost 4 bases, and 9 bases had no gene match. As DNA, the CDR3 is TGCGCCAGCAGTGGACCACTAGCGGGGGCCGGGACCGGGGAGCTGTTTTTT. This encodes CASSGPLAGAGTGELFF.

A note on this clonotype: The junction and the germline gene differ at one end; a read error may be behind it. This chain links TRBV12-5 with TRBJ2-5, with 8 positions matching TRBD1. Per germline, CDR1 LGHNT and CDR2 FRNRAP. The CDR3 consists of 15 residues. The CDR3 is CTSGLATQGEETQYF. The CDR3 DNA reads TGTACTAGTGGTTTGGCGACACAGGGGGAAGAGACCCAGTACTTC.

The chain links TRBV20-1 to TRBJ2-7; possibly TRBD2 for D (5 bases). Deletions cut 5 bases from V and 2 bases from J, with 16 bases between. The CDR3 runs 14 residues. The germline V gene encodes CDR1 DFQATT and CDR2 SNEGSKA (reference sequence). CDR3 sequence: CSALDYTRTYEQYV. CDR3 DNA: TGCAGTGCTCTCGACTATACCAGAACCTACGAGCAGTACGTC.

V and J are TRBV5-4 and TRBJ2-3, with D possibly matching TRBD1 (6 bases). V was cut by 2 bases and J by 0 bases, with 13 bases left in between. This CDR3 region has 16 residues. Germline CDR1 is SGHNT and CDR2 is YYREEE (reference sequence). CDR3 protein: CASSFRTDPSTDTQYF. The DNA of the CDR3 is TGTGCCAGCAGCTTCCGGACAGATCCTAGCACAGATACGCAGTATTTT. Variable domain in full (rest from reference TRBV5-4 and TRBJ2-3): ETGVTQSPTHLIKTRGQQVTLRCSSQSGHNTVSWYQQALGQGPQFIFQYYREEENGRGNFPPRFSGLQFPNYSSELNVNALELDDSALYLCASSFRTDPSTDTQYFGPGTRLTVL.

The rearrangement links TRBV27 to TRBJ2-1, with 14 bases lining up with TRBD2. CDR3 size: 17 residues. CDR1 is MNHEY, CDR2 SMNVEV, per germline (reference sequence). The V gene end was trimmed by 4 bases and the J gene end by 8 bases; junction bases not matched to a gene: 10. This CDR3 reads CASSSPGTSGGLDEQFF. CDR3 DNA: TGTGCCAGCAGTTCTCCCGGGACTAGCGGGGGTCTCGATGAGCAGTTCTTC.

The chain has TRBV7-6 and TRBJ2-2, with 7 bases aligning to TRBD2. Trimming cost V 1 base and J 8 bases; bases outside gene matches: 1. The CDR3 sequence is 13 residues long. The germline CDR1 and CDR2 sequences are SGHVS and FNYEAQ. The CDR3 is CASSLEAGGELFF. The CDR3 coding sequence is TGTGCCAGCAGCTTAGAAGCGGGGGGGGAGCTGTTTTTT.

This clonotype turned up a few times. The J gene is TRBJ1-2, the V gene TRBV4-1; the D is unclear. The germline V gene encodes CDR1 MGHRA and CDR2 YSYEKL. Trimming removed 1 base at V and 6 bases at J, with 9 bases between. CDR3 length: 13 residues. CDR3 nucleotide sequence: TGCGCCAGCAGCCAAGTTGCGTGGGATGGCTACACCTTC. It yields the protein CASSQVAWDGYTF.

In its sample, this clonotype was seen many times. The V call is TRBV7-3, the J call TRBJ1-5, with 7 bases lining up with TRBD1. The CDR3 spans 18 residues. Germline assignment: CDR1 SGHTA and CDR2 FQGTGA. The J segment lost 6 bases and the V segment lost 2 bases, leaving 16 bases of the junction unmatched. CDR3 residues: CASSLYVRGTGEGQPQHF. CDR3 in DNA: TGTGCCAGCAGCTTATACGTGCGGGGAACAGGGGAGGGTCAGCCCCAGCATTTT.

This clonotype was detected a few times. Possible read error: a much larger clone is one base away. The J gene is TRBJ2-1, the V gene TRBV12-3 or TRBV12-4; either TRBD1 or TRBD2 may supply D (6 bases each). CDR3 length equals 14 residues. Deletions cut 3 bases from V and 15 bases from J, with 21 bases between. In nucleotides, the CDR3 is TGTGCCAGCAGTTTGGATCCGAGAGGGGGGACCGTGTTCTTC. Amino acid sequence: CASSLDPRGGTVFF.

This clonotype was counted many times. The rearrangement uses TRBV12-3 or TRBV12-4 and TRBJ2-4; no clear D. V was clipped by 1 base and J by 8 bases, with 12 bases between them. The CDR3 loop spans 14 amino acids. In nucleotides, the CDR3 is TGTGCCAGCAGTTTAGGAGGCGGATGGGACATTCAGTACTTC. It encodes CASSLGGGWDIQYF.

The sample holds a few counts of this clonotype. The J gene is TRBJ2-1, the V gene TRBV7-2; perhaps TRBD2 as D (7 bases). The germline V and J ends were trimmed by 2 bases and 4 bases, with 18 bases remaining between them. CDR3 length: 17 amino acids. Germline V CDR1 and CDR2: SGHTA, FQGNSA. CDR3 in amino acids: CASSLRGRGARYNEQFF. The CDR3 DNA sequence: TGTGCCAGCAGCTTACGGGGACGGGGGGCGAGATACAATGAGCAGTTCTTC.

In its sample, this clonotype was seen once. This sequence joins TRBV6-5 and TRBJ2-1, with 7 bases fitting TRBD2. The CDR3 spans 17 residues. From germline, CDR1 is MNHEY and CDR2 SVGAGI. Trimming took 4 bases from V and 5 from J; bases not matched to a gene: 14. The CDR3 loop is CASSLTLLAPTDNEQFF. The DNA of the CDR3 is TGTGCCAGCAGTTTGACCTTACTAGCGCCCACCGACAATGAGCAGTTCTTC.

This clonotype was detected a few times. The genes are TRBV28 and TRBJ1-3; TRBD1 aligns across 10 bases. Germline V gives CDR1 MDHEN, CDR2 SYDVKM. The CDR3 has 19 amino acids. The junction had 14 bases not matched to a gene; V was cut back by 6 bases and J by 0 bases. The DNA for the CDR3 is TGTGCCAGCAGACTCCCGGGACAGGGGCTACCGAACTCTGGAAACACCATATATTTT. Amino acids: CASRLPGQGLPNSGNTIYF.

The CDR3 reads CASGLGSRGDYGYTF. The DNA of the CDR3 is TGTGCTAGTGGTTTGGGATCCCGGGGTGACTATGGCTACACCTTC. V and J are TRBV12-5 and TRBJ1-2; D is undetermined. The CDR3 loop spans 15 amino acids. With 1 base removed from V and 3 bases from J, the gap between germline ends came to 12 bases. Germline CDR1 reads LGHNT; CDR2 reads FRNRAP.

The chain employs TRBV6-1 and TRBJ1-1; 9 bases match TRBD1. CDR3 size: 15 residues. V was clipped by 4 bases and J by 8 bases; unmatched bases: 11. Germline V CDR1 and CDR2: MNHNS, SASEGT. The CDR3 region is CASSVWTGDIGEAFF. The CDR3 DNA is TGTGCCAGCAGTGTGTGGACAGGGGACATTGGGGAAGCTTTCTTT.

This chain links TRBV29-1 with TRBJ1-2; TRBD1 might be the D (6 bases). The V gene's germline CDR1 is SQVTM and CDR2 ANQGSEA. V shed 6 bases and J shed 5 bases, with 22 bases lying between them. The CDR3 has 15 residues. The CDR3 DNA reads TGCAGCGTGGCGCTCGACAGGTCCCAACTATATGGCTACACCTTC. This codes for CSVALDRSQLYGYTF.

This clonotype showed up just a few times. The V call is TRBV25-1, the J call TRBJ2-5, with 11 bases that match TRBD1. Trimming at V came to 8 bases and at J to 7 bases, leaving 18 bases not matched to a gene. The germline CDR1 and CDR2 sequences are MGHDK and SYGVNS. CDR3 length equals 17 residues. CDR3 sequence: CASQTPLGTGGRGTQYF. The CDR3 bases are TGTGCCAGCCAGACCCCACTCGGGACAGGGGGGAGAGGGACCCAGTACTTC. The complete variable domain, with remaining parts taken from reference TRBV25-1 and TRBJ2-5, reads EADIYQTPRYLVIGTGKKITLECSQTMGHDKMYWYQQDPGMELHLIHYSYGVNSTEKGDLSSESTVSRIRTEHFPLTLESARPSHTSQYLCASQTPLGTGGRGTQYFGPGTRLLVL.

In this sample, this clonotype turned up once. The V and J genes are TRBV24-1 and TRBJ1-2, with unresolved D. Trimming took off 3 bases at V and 3 bases at J, with 4 bases between the two ends. CDR1 is KGHDR and CDR2 is SFDVKD in the germline V gene. This CDR3 region has 12 residues. The CDR3 nucleotides read TGTGCCACCAGTGATCCACACTATGGCTACACCTTC. It specifies CATSDPHYGYTF.